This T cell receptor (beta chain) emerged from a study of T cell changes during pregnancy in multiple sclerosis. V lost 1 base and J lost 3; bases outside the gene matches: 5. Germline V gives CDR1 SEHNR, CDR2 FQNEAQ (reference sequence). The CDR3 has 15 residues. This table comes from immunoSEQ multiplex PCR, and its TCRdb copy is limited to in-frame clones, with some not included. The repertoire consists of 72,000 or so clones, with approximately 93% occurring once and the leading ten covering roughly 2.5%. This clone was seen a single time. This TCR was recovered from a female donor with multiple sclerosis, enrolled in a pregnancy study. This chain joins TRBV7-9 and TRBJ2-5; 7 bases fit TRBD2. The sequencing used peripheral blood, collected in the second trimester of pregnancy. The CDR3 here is CASSLGRSGEETQYF. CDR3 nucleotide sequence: TGTGCCAGCAGCTTAGGGAGGAGCGGGGAAGAGACCCAGTACTTC. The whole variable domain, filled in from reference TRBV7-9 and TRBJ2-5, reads DTGVSQNPRHKITKRGQNVTFRCDPISEHNRLYWYRQTLGQGPEFLTYFQNEAQLEKSRLLSDRFSAERPKGSFSTLEIQRTEQGDSAMYLCASSLGRSGEETQYFGPGTRLLVL.